Following are 22 T cell receptor beta chains from one sample sequenced in a study of low-dose radiotherapy and immunotherapy resistance in tumors. Both TCRalpha and TCRbeta chains were reverse transcribed with V-gene-specific primers. It was with a constant-region primer and a V-primer adapter that TCRs were amplified over roughly 19 PCR cycles. TCRdb redid the calling of the reads with MiXCR, one entry per CDR3 protein. Of about 13,000 distinct CDR3 sequences in the sample, about 74% were seen once. These receptors were taken from a human donor with advanced metastatic prostate, ovarian, gallbladder or colorectal cancer (not recorded which). This table probably holds off-target reads from a library built for another chain.

The J gene is TRBJ2-5, the V gene TRBV5-4; possibly TRBD2 for D (5 bases). V lost 5 bases to trimming and J lost 3 bases, with 14 bases between them. CDR1 is SGHNT and CDR2 is YYREEE in the germline V gene (reference sequence). CDR3 length equals 14 residues. CDR3 in DNA: TGTGCCAGCAGTTCCCGGGAAGATAAAGAGACCCAGTACTTC. Its protein product is CASSSREDKETQYF.

The chain carries TRBV6-6 and TRBJ2-1; a weak D match, TRBD2 (7 bases). Between the trimmed V and J ends, which lost 0 bases and 12 bases, there was a span of 27 bases. Germline loops: CDR1 MNHNY, CDR2 SVGAGI (reference sequence). The CDR3 consists of 18 residues. In DNA form, the CDR3 reads TGTGCCAGCAGTTACTCGACCCCTGATAGCAGAGGGGGGGGAGCGCAGTTCTTC. Translating gives CASSYSTPDSRGGGAQFF.

The chain employs TRBV29-1 and TRBJ2-2, with 9 bases fitting TRBD2. This CDR3 region has 15 residues. CDR1 and CDR2 (germline): SQVTM, ANQGSEA. The V gene end was trimmed by 4 bases and the J gene end by 2 bases; junction bases not matched to a gene: 5. The DNA for the CDR3 is TGCAGCGTTGGCAGGACTAGCGATAACACCGGGGAGCTGTTTTTT. This encodes CSVGRTSDNTGELFF.

The genes are TRBV20-1 and TRBJ2-7; D ambiguous. In germline, CDR1 is DFQATT, CDR2 SNEGSKA (reference sequence). The CDR3 runs 13 residues. Trimming took off 0 bases at V and 3 bases at J, with 9 bases between the two ends. CDR3 sequence (DNA): TGCAGTGCTAGAGAGGCAATGAACTACGAGCAGTACTTC. It is translated as CSAREAMNYEQYF.

The rearrangement joins TRBV5-1 to TRBJ2-7; 9 bases are shared with TRBD1. The germline V gene encodes CDR1 SGHRS and CDR2 YFSETQ. V gave up 4 bases and J gave up 8 bases; unmatched junction bases: 10. The CDR3 runs to 14 residues. The CDR3 spells CASSQDRGVGKQYF. In nucleotides, the CDR3 is TGCGCCAGCAGCCAAGACAGGGGGGTCGGTAAGCAGTACTTC.

The rearrangement uses TRBV29-1 and TRBJ2-1; TRBD2 agrees at 9 bases. CDR3 length: 11 residues. V dropped 6 bases and J dropped 8; count of bases not matched to a gene: 2. Looked up from germline, CDR1 is SQVTM and CDR2 is ANQGSEA. This chain's CDR3 is CSVGLAYEQFF. For the CDR3, the DNA is TGCAGCGTGGGACTAGCCTATGAGCAGTTCTTC.

In this sample, this clonotype turned up once. The CDR3 protein is CASSPSRQGPTEAFF. The DNA of the CDR3 is TGTGCCAGCAGCCCGTCTCGACAGGGGCCTACTGAAGCTTTCTTT. The rearrangement links TRBV5-4 to TRBJ1-1; 8 nucleotides agree with TRBD1. The CDR3 has 15 residues. CDR1 is SGHNT, CDR2 YYREEE, per germline (reference sequence). The J segment lost 5 bases and the V segment lost 4 bases, leaving 10 bases of the junction unmatched.

The gene calls are TRBV5-1 and TRBJ2-1; 7 bases line up with TRBD1. With V trimmed by 6 bases and J by 2 bases, 14 bases remained unmatched. The CDR3 sequence is 17 residues long. Germline CDR1 reads SGHRS; CDR2 reads YFSETQ. The chain's CDR3 is CASKEVGGSGTYNEQFF. The CDR3 nucleotides read TGCGCCAGCAAAGAGGTAGGGGGCTCGGGGACCTACAATGAGCAGTTCTTC.

Written as DNA, the CDR3 is TGTGCCAGCAGCCCTCGAGCGGGTAATGAAAAACTGTTTTTT. Translation gives CASSPRAGNEKLFF. V is TRBV12-3 or TRBV12-4 and J is TRBJ1-4; D gene uncertain. CDR3 length: 14 residues. V was clipped by 6 bases and J by 4 bases, with 12 bases between them.

The rearrangement links TRBV7-6 to TRBJ2-2, with TRBD2 matching 10 bases. The CDR3 contains 21 residues. V lost 4 bases, J lost 6 bases, and 23 bases stayed unmatched. Per the germline V gene, CDR1 is SGHVS and CDR2 is FNYEAQ. DNA for the CDR3: TGTGCCAGCAGCTCTCTGAGCTGGAGCACTAGCGGGGCTCCTCGGGCCGGGGAGCTGTTTTTT. It specifies CASSSLSWSTSGAPRAGELFF.

The J gene is TRBJ1-6, the V gene TRBV6-5, with D perhaps TRBD1 (5 bases). Deletions cut 0 bases from V and 6 bases from J, with 12 bases between. The CDR3 has 16 amino acids. Germline loops: CDR1 MNHEY, CDR2 SVGAGI. The CDR3 is CASSYSGEVGNSPLHF. The CDR3 nucleotides are TGTGCCAGCAGTTACTCAGGGGAGGTTGGTAATTCACCCCTCCACTTT.

V is TRBV7-2 and J is TRBJ2-7; the match to TRBD1 covers 11 bases. This CDR3 contains 14 residues. Germline V gene lookup returns CDR1 SGHTA and CDR2 FQGNSA. The J segment lost 5 bases and the V segment lost 5 bases, leaving 5 bases of the junction unmatched. In DNA form, the CDR3 reads TGTGCCAGCAGCCGGGGACAGGGGGTGGACGAGCAGTACTTC. As protein: CASSRGQGVDEQYF. The full variable domain, rest sourced from reference TRBV7-2 and TRBJ2-7, is GAGVSQSPSNKVTEKGKDVELRCDPISGHTALYWYRQSLGQGLEFLIYFQGNSAPDKSGLPSDRFSAERTGGSVSTLTIQRTQQEDSAVYLCASSRGQGVDEQYFGPGTRLTVT.

The J gene is TRBJ1-5, the V gene TRBV5-1, with D unclear. The CDR3 has 13 residues. The V end was cut by 2 bases, the J end by 4 bases, with 7 bases between. Germline values: CDR1 SGHRS, CDR2 YFSETQ. The CDR3 DNA reads TGCGCCAGCAGCTTCGACGGGAATCAGCCCCAGCATTTT. Its protein product is CASSFDGNQPQHF.

This clonotype was counted between two and nine times. The rearrangement links TRBV6-5 to TRBJ1-6; D not resolved. The V and J ends lost 6 bases and 0 bases respectively, with 15 bases between them. The CDR3 extends over 17 amino acids. The germline V gene has CDR1 MNHEY and CDR2 SVGAGI. CDR3 protein: CASSPDLGSSYNSPLHF. CDR3 DNA: TGTGCCAGCAGCCCCGACCTGGGGAGCTCCTATAATTCACCCCTCCACTTT.

The DNA of the CDR3 is TGCGCCAGCAGCCCCATGGACAGGGGGGCTAGAAATTCACCCCTCCACTTT. Translating gives CASSPMDRGARNSPLHF. This sequence joins TRBV4-3 and TRBJ1-6; 10 bases are shared with TRBD1. The CDR3 runs 17 residues. The V segment lost 4 bases and the J segment 7 bases; nucleotides outside the gene matches: 10. Germline CDR1 LGHNA, CDR2 YSLEER.

The rearrangement links TRBV1 to TRBJ2-5; the DNA was not used to check the table's D call, TRBD1. TRBV1 constitutes a pseudogene. This CDR3 region has 15 residues. Here the CDR3 reads CASSHRQGTQETQYF. CDR3 in DNA: TGCGCCAGCAGCCACCGACAGGGGACCCAAGAGACCCAGTACTTC.

J is TRBJ2-2 and V is TRBV7-6; unclear D gene. Trimming left V 7 bases short and J 6 bases short, with 12 bases between. The CDR3 covers 13 residues. CDR1 is SGHVS and CDR2 is FNYEAQ in the germline V gene. CDR3 residues: CASTTNPAGELFF. The CDR3 DNA follows: TGTGCCAGCACTACTAATCCCGCCGGGGAGCTGTTTTTT.

The chain employs TRBV3-1 and TRBJ2-3; D may be TRBD2 (5 bases). Per the germline V gene, CDR1 is LGHDT and CDR2 is YNNKEL (reference sequence). V lost 0 bases, J lost 14 bases, and 15 bases lay in between. This CDR3 comprises 13 residues. The CDR3 region is CASSQEHRLLAYF. The DNA for the CDR3 is TGTGCCAGCAGCCAAGAGCATCGACTGCTAGCGTATTTT.

This sequence joins TRBV29-1 and TRBJ2-2, with 9 bases aligning to TRBD1. The CDR3 covers 14 residues. V shed 4 bases, J shed 4 bases, and the junction held 4 bases outside the gene matches. The germline CDR1 and CDR2 sequences are SQVTM and ANQGSEA. CDR3 loop: CSVGGTGTTGELFF. The CDR3 region has the DNA TGCAGCGTTGGCGGGACAGGGACCACCGGGGAGCTGTTTTTT.

The gene calls are TRBV10-1 and TRBJ2-3, with 10 bases fitting TRBD1. Trimming took 6 bases from V and 4 from J; bases not matched to a gene: 4. Germline values: CDR1 WNHNN, CDR2 SYGVQD (reference sequence). The CDR3 loop spans 14 amino acids. CDR3 amino acids: CASRRDRGSDTQYF. The DNA of the CDR3 is TGCGCCAGCAGACGGGACAGGGGATCAGATACGCAGTATTTT.

CDR3 protein: CASSRPVVGGLYGYTF. CDR3 in DNA: TGTGCCAGCAGCCGCCCCGTTGTGGGGGGACTCTATGGCTACACCTTC. The chain joins TRBV5-4 to TRBJ1-2, with D perhaps matching TRBD1 (5 bases). Trimming left V 4 bases short and J 4 bases short, with 20 bases between. Germline V gives CDR1 SGHNT, CDR2 YYREEE (reference sequence). The CDR3 is 16 amino acids.

The chain carries TRBV6-4 and TRBJ2-3, with 10 bases fitting TRBD2. The V and J ends lost 0 bases and 4 bases, in that order; junction bases with no gene match: 4. This CDR3 comprises 16 residues. CDR1 MRHNA and CDR2 SNTAGT come from the germline V gene. This CDR3 is CASSDSSGGAADTQYF. CDR3 coding DNA: TGTGCCAGCAGTGACTCGAGCGGGGGGGCCGCAGATACGCAGTATTTT.